What follows are 32 T cell receptor beta chains derived from one specimen sequenced in a study of T cell responses to AZD1222 COVID-19 vaccine (dated by TCRdb to the early 2020s). The library was produced with the immunoSEQ multiplex PCR assay. TCRdb retrieved this table from immuneACCESS and kept in-frame rearrangements only. Not all clones are present; in checked studies, unresolved V genes account for under half, and no reason is known for the remainder. Here the sample has about 150,000 clones; 70% to 90% occur a single time. The ten largest account for approximately 5.1% of the sample. This sample's time point label indicates: baseline before first vaccination. The sample here was peripheral blood, taken on day 0 of AZD1222 vaccination. The receptors derive from an adult in good health.

The chain has TRBV7-9 and TRBJ1-1, with D possibly matching TRBD1 (6 bases). The CDR3 consists of 14 residues. Per the germline V gene, CDR1 is SEHNR and CDR2 is FQNEAQ (reference sequence). With 5 bases removed from V and 5 bases from J, the gap between germline ends came to 15 bases. The CDR3 nucleotides read TGTGCCAGCAGCCCTCCAAGGGGGGATACTGAAGCTTTCTTT. It translates to CASSPPRGDTEAFF.

CDR3 region: CASSFLGTDTQYF. CDR3 bases: TGTGCCAGCAGTTTTTTGGGGACAGATACGCAGTATTTT. This sequence joins TRBV27 and TRBJ2-3; unclear D gene. Looked up from germline, CDR1 is MNHEY and CDR2 is SMNVEV (reference sequence). There are 13 residues in the CDR3. V shed 3 bases and J shed 3 bases, with 7 bases lying between them.

V is TRBV24-1 and J is TRBJ2-3, with D unresolved. The CDR3 sequence is 12 residues long. The V end lost 11 bases, the J end lost 0 bases, and 8 bases lay between the germline ends. The germline V gene encodes CDR1 KGHDR and CDR2 SFDVKD. The CDR3 coding sequence is TGTGCCATCGGACCTAGCACAGATACGCAGTATTTT. This gives the protein CAIGPSTDTQYF.

The V gene is TRBV11-2, the J gene TRBJ1-2, with no clear D. Germline V gene lookup returns CDR1 SGHAT and CDR2 FQNNGV. The CDR3 length is 15 residues. V was clipped by 4 bases and J by 2 bases, with 14 bases between them. CDR3 bases: TGTGCCAGCAGCTCCGGGAGCAAAATAAACTATGGCTACACCTTC. It yields the protein CASSSGSKINYGYTF.

V and J are TRBV5-4 and TRBJ2-3, with TRBD2 as a possible D gene (6 bases). This CDR3 contains 16 residues. Per germline, CDR1 SGHNT and CDR2 YYREEE (reference sequence). Trimming removed 4 bases from V and 1 base from J, with 16 bases in between. As DNA, the CDR3 is TGTGCCAGCAGCCGACTAGGGTCTCGGGGCACAGATACGCAGTATTTT. This codes for CASSRLGSRGTDTQYF.

The genes are TRBV10-1 and TRBJ2-1; 10 bases map to TRBD2. Germline V gives CDR1 WNHNN, CDR2 SYGVQD (reference sequence). This CDR3 region has 16 residues. The J segment lost 3 bases and the V segment lost 3 bases, leaving 5 bases of the junction unmatched. CDR3 residues: CASSEGLADYYNEQFF. In DNA, the CDR3 is TGCGCCAGCAGTGAAGGACTAGCGGACTACTACAATGAGCAGTTCTTC.

J is TRBJ1-2 and V is TRBV6-5; D perhaps matches TRBD1 (5 bases). In germline, CDR1 is MNHEY, CDR2 SVGAGI. V was cut by 4 bases and J by 6 bases, with 18 bases left in between. The CDR3 sequence is 15 residues long. The CDR3 coding sequence is TGTGCCAGCAGTTCTTTCAGACAGTCCGTTGATGGCTACACCTTC. Encoded protein: CASSSFRQSVDGYTF.

This sequence joins TRBV7-3 and TRBJ2-7; TRBD1 matches 7 bases. CDR1 is SGHTA and CDR2 is FQGTGA in the germline V gene. V lost 2 bases and J lost 0; bases outside the gene matches: 4. The CDR3 covers 15 residues. Here the CDR3 DNA reads TGTGCCAGCAGCTTAGGGACAGCTCTCTCCTACGAGCAGTACTTC. This encodes CASSLGTALSYEQYF.

The chain couples TRBV19 to TRBJ2-7, with D tentatively TRBD1 (6 bases). V lost 2 bases and J lost 5, with 13 bases in between. The CDR3 has 14 amino acids. CDR1 is LNHDA and CDR2 is SQIVND in the germline V gene (reference sequence). The CDR3 DNA sequence: TGTGCCAGTAGTATAAGGGGGAACCTAAACGAGCAGTACTTC. Amino acid sequence: CASSIRGNLNEQYF. The full variable domain, completed using reference TRBV19 and TRBJ2-7, is DGGITQSPKYLFRKEGQNVTLSCEQNLNHDAMYWYRQDPGQGLRLIYYSQIVNDFQKGDIAEGYSVSREKKESFPLTVTSAQKNPTAFYLCASSIRGNLNEQYFGPGTRLTVT.

The chain links TRBV27 to TRBJ2-7; a weak D match, TRBD2 (5 bases). Germline CDR1 is MNHEY and CDR2 is SMNVEV (reference sequence). V was pared by 3 bases and J by 2 bases, with 11 bases between. The CDR3 is 14 residues long. CDR3 in amino acids: CASSFLSSTYEQYF. For the CDR3, the DNA is TGTGCCAGCAGTTTCTTATCTAGCACCTACGAGCAGTACTTC.

This clone has only one observation. The chain carries TRBV6-5 and TRBJ1-4; D uncertain. Between the trimmed V and J ends, which lost 5 bases and 14 bases, there was a span of 18 bases. The germline V gene encodes CDR1 MNHEY and CDR2 SVGAGI. The CDR3 is made up of 13 amino acids. CDR3 in amino acids: CASSKGPRLDLFF. CDR3 DNA sequence: TGTGCCAGCAGTAAGGGCCCACGTCTGGACCTGTTTTTT.

The CDR3 loop is CASSPLLAGALETQYF. In nucleotides, the CDR3 is TGTGCCAGCAGTCCTCTACTAGCGGGAGCCTTAGAGACCCAGTACTTC. The chain is built from TRBV2 and TRBJ2-5; 11 nucleotides line up with TRBD2. CDR3 length: 16 amino acids. Germline assignment: CDR1 SNHLY and CDR2 FYNNEI. V lost 5 bases and J lost 4; bases outside the gene matches: 9.

V gene TRBV19 combines with J gene TRBJ2-1; D may match TRBD1 or TRBD2 (6 bases each). The CDR3 consists of 17 residues. The V end was cut by 2 bases, the J end by 0 bases, with 14 bases between. Germline-derived CDR1 and CDR2 are LNHDA and SQIVND (reference sequence). CDR3: CASSISGTGASYNEQFF. The CDR3, as DNA: TGTGCCAGTAGTATATCAGGAACGGGGGCCTCCTACAATGAGCAGTTCTTC.

V usage is TRBV7-2 and J usage is TRBJ2-6; no clear D. Germline V gene sequence: CDR1 SGHTA, CDR2 FQGNSA. The CDR3 is made up of 13 amino acids. The germline V and J ends were trimmed by 2 bases and 4 bases, with 3 bases remaining between them. CDR3 residues: CASSLYGANVLTF. The CDR3 DNA is TGTGCCAGCAGCTTATACGGGGCCAACGTCCTGACTTTC. Together with reference TRBV7-2 and TRBJ2-6, the CDR3 gives the full variable domain: GAGVSQSPSNKVTEKGKDVELRCDPISGHTALYWYRQSLGQGLEFLIYFQGNSAPDKSGLPSDRFSAERTGGSVSTLTIQRTQQEDSAVYLCASSLYGANVLTFGAGSRLTVL.

This clone was detected only once. This chain links TRBV19 with TRBJ2-3; 10 bases line up with TRBD2. CDR3 length equals 19 residues. The junction had 12 bases not matched to a gene; V was cut back by 3 bases and J by 0 bases. Germline assignment: CDR1 LNHDA and CDR2 SQIVND (reference sequence). Here the CDR3 reads CASSMLGGSGRSSTDTQYF. In DNA form, the CDR3 reads TGTGCCAGTAGTATGCTCGGAGGTAGCGGGAGGTCTAGCACAGATACGCAGTATTTT.

The rearrangement links TRBV7-2 to TRBJ2-1; D remains unclear. CDR3 size: 13 residues. V was shortened by 10 bases and J by 0 bases, with 10 bases between the two germline ends. Germline CDR1 is SGHTA and CDR2 is FQGNSA. The CDR3 here is CATAVNSYNEQFF. The CDR3 DNA follows: TGTGCCACCGCCGTTAACTCCTACAATGAGCAGTTCTTC.

The V and J genes are TRBV28 and TRBJ1-3; weak D call: TRBD1 (5 bases). Germline CDR1 reads MDHEN; CDR2 reads SYDVKM. Trimming cost V 6 bases and J 4 bases, with 13 bases left between them. The CDR3 extends over 14 amino acids. For the CDR3, the DNA is TGTGCCAGCAGACAAAGCGGGGGAGGAAACACCATATATTTT. Translated, it gives CASRQSGGGNTIYF. The whole variable domain, filled in from reference TRBV28 and TRBJ1-3, reads DVKVTQSSRYLVKRTGEKVFLECVQDMDHENMFWYRQDPGLGLRLIYFSYDVKMKEKGDIPEGYSVSREKKERFSLILESASTNQTSMYLCASRQSGGGNTIYFGEGSWLTVV.

The genes are TRBV18 and TRBJ2-1; unclear D gene. Germline CDR1 KGHSH, CDR2 LQKENI. This CDR3 is 15 amino acids long. Trimming left V 2 bases short and J 1 base short, with 9 bases between. Here the CDR3 DNA reads TGTGCCAGCTCACCAGGCCGGCTTTCCTACAATGAGCAGTTCTTC. Amino acid sequence: CASSPGRLSYNEQFF.

This rearrangement joins TRBV27 to TRBJ1-3; the D gene is possibly TRBD1 (6 bases). The ends were cut back, 5 bases at V and 0 bases at J, with 8 bases in the middle. The CDR3 is 14 residues long. From germline, CDR1 is MNHEY and CDR2 SMNVEV (reference sequence). The CDR3 DNA sequence: TGTGCCAGCAGTAGGGGGAACTCTGGAAACACCATATATTTT. Translation: CASSRGNSGNTIYF.

In its sample, this clone was seen once. The rearrangement uses TRBV11-2 and TRBJ2-7; tentative D call: TRBD1 (5 bases). V lost 1 base, J lost 3 bases, and 13 bases lay in between. The CDR3 has 15 amino acids. Germline CDR1 is SGHAT and CDR2 is FQNNGV. The CDR3 region has the DNA TGTGCCAGCAGCTTAGTGGGGCGGCGGATCTACGAGCAGTACTTC. Amino acids: CASSLVGRRIYEQYF.

V gene TRBV19 combines with J gene TRBJ2-5; 9 positions match TRBD1. There are 14 residues in the CDR3. Looked up from germline, CDR1 is LNHDA and CDR2 is SQIVND (reference sequence). Unmatched junction bases numbered 5, after V lost 5 bases and J lost 4 bases. As DNA, the CDR3 is TGTGCCAGTAGTTATACAGGGGGCAGAGAGACCCAGTACTTC. This sequence encodes CASSYTGGRETQYF.

The J gene is TRBJ1-5, the V gene TRBV27; tentatively, D is TRBD1 (6 bases). V was shortened by 6 bases and J by 9 bases, with 18 bases between the two germline ends. The CDR3 is 14 amino acids. Looked up from germline, CDR1 is MNHEY and CDR2 is SMNVEV (reference sequence). The CDR3 loop reads CASRQGSPSGPQHF. CDR3 nucleotides: TGTGCCAGCAGACAGGGATCACCCTCGGGGCCCCAGCATTTT.

V and J are TRBV5-6 and TRBJ1-6; D is uncertain. V dropped 2 bases and J dropped 7 bases, with 10 bases sitting between them. Germline CDR1 SGHDT, CDR2 YYEEEE. The CDR3 sequence is 14 residues long. CDR3 protein: CASSLVFSNSPLHF. The CDR3 nucleotides are TGTGCCAGCAGCTTAGTCTTTAGCAATTCACCCCTCCACTTT.

Turning to this clone: An end of the junction differs from the germline gene, which may be a read error. V and J are TRBV5-1 and TRBJ2-5, with D maybe TRBD1 (5 bases). CDR3 length: 14 residues. Germline V CDR1 and CDR2: SGHRS, YFSETQ. The CDR3 here is CASSPGQGQGTQYF. The CDR3 nucleotides read TGCGCCAGCAGCCCAGGACAAGGCCAAGGGACCCAGTACTTC.

This chain links TRBV7-2 with TRBJ2-3, with a tentative D call TRBD2 (6 bases). The CDR3 totals 14 residues. Germline CDR1 is SGHTA and CDR2 is FQGNSA. V was pared by 3 bases and J by 6 bases, with 13 bases between. The CDR3 here is CASSLTSSYDTQYF. The DNA of the CDR3 is TGTGCCAGCAGCTTGACTAGTTCGTACGATACGCAGTATTTT. Complete variable domain (other parts from reference TRBV7-2 and TRBJ2-3): GAGVSQSPSNKVTEKGKDVELRCDPISGHTALYWYRQSLGQGLEFLIYFQGNSAPDKSGLPSDRFSAERTGGSVSTLTIQRTQQEDSAVYLCASSLTSSYDTQYFGPGTRLTVL.

By its share, this clone is medium-sized. The rearrangement links TRBV6-5 to TRBJ1-1; D possibly corresponds to TRBD1 (5 bases). The germline CDR1 and CDR2 sequences are MNHEY and SVGAGI. The CDR3 totals 13 residues. The ends were cut back, 6 bases at V and 10 bases at J, with 18 bases in the middle. This chain's CDR3 is CASRQRDGFLAFF. For the CDR3, the DNA is TGTGCCAGCAGACAACGGGACGGTTTTCTAGCTTTCTTT.

The V and J genes are TRBV6-5 and TRBJ2-2; TRBD2 is a possible D gene (6 bases). V lost 4 bases and J 4 bases, leaving 13 bases between the germline ends. CDR1 and CDR2 (germline): MNHEY, SVGAGI. The CDR3 loop spans 15 amino acids. CDR3 sequence: CASSSGGAPTGELFF. The CDR3 nucleotides are TGTGCCAGCAGTTCAGGAGGGGCGCCCACCGGGGAGCTGTTTTTT.

This clone appeared a single time. The chain carries TRBV18 and TRBJ2-2; 7 bases map to TRBD1. The germline gives CDR1 KGHSH, CDR2 LQKENI. CDR3 length: 15 residues. With 4 bases clipped from V and 0 bases from J, the junction kept 2 bases outside the gene matches. As DNA, the CDR3 is TGTGCCAGCTCACTCCAGGGGGCGAACACCGGGGAGCTGTTTTTT. Its protein is CASSLQGANTGELFF.

The rearrangement links TRBV5-6 to TRBJ2-5, with TRBD1 identical over 11 bases. Unmatched junction bases numbered 7, after V lost 4 bases and J lost 5 bases. CDR1 is SGHDT and CDR2 is YYEEEE in the germline V gene. CDR3 length: 15 amino acids. CDR3 loop: CASSKRTGGWETQYF. DNA of the CDR3: TGTGCCAGCAGCAAACGGACAGGGGGCTGGGAGACCCAGTACTTC.

The chain employs TRBV6-5 and TRBJ2-7; 8 bases are shared with TRBD2. CDR3 length: 14 residues. V lost 8 bases to trimming and J lost 2 bases; unmatched junction nucleotides: 8. Germline V lookup: CDR1 MNHEY, CDR2 SVGAGI. The CDR3 spells CASSGGLGTYEQYF. CDR3 DNA sequence: TGTGCCAGCTCGGGGGGGCTTGGGACCTACGAGCAGTACTTC.

This chain uses TRBV24-1 with TRBJ1-2, with a tentative D call TRBD1 (6 bases). This CDR3 spans 13 amino acids. The germline V gene encodes CDR1 KGHDR and CDR2 SFDVKD. The V end lost 6 bases, the J end lost 4 bases, and 11 bases lay between the germline ends. The CDR3 nucleotides are TGTGCCACCAGTAAGGGGGGTGCCTATGGCTACACCTTC. It is translated as CATSKGGAYGYTF.

This clone came up once. V usage is TRBV7-9 and J usage is TRBJ1-1, with a tentative D call TRBD1 (5 bases). This CDR3 comprises 13 residues. CDR1 is SEHNR and CDR2 is FQNEAQ in the germline V gene (reference sequence). V lost 4 bases, J lost 7 bases, and 13 bases lay in between. Here the CDR3 reads CASSSPGLGEAFF. CDR3 coding DNA: TGTGCCAGCAGCTCCCCAGGGCTAGGTGAAGCTTTCTTT.